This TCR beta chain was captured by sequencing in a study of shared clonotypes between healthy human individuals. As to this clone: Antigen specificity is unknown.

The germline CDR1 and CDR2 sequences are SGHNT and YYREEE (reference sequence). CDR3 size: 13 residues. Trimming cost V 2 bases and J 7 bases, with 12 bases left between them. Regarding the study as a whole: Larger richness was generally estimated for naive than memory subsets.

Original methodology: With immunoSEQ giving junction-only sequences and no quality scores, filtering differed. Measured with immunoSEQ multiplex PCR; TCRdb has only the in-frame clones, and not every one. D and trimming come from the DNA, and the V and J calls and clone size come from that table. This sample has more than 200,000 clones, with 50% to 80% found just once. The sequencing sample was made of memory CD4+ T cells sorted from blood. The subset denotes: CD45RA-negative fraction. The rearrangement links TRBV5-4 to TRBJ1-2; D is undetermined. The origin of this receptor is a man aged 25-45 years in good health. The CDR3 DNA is TGTGCCAGCAGCTTAGGCCCGTCTGGTGGCTACACCTTC. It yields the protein CASSLGPSGGYTF.